This TCR beta chain was captured in a study of shared clonotypes between healthy human individuals (dated by TCRdb to about 2020). Notes on the research overall: The cohort comprised a couple of women and a few men aged 18 to 49 years. To estimate repertoire size and how much clonotypes are shared between individuals, the study performed deep sequencing of blood TCR repertoires from a few healthy adults. To increase sequencing depth and limit assay-specific biases, different laboratories used diverse techniques to prepare libraries and sequence TCR repertoires. Per donor, leukapheresis produced somewhere between about 0.8 and 9 billion PBMCs.

Overall study outcomes, separate from this receptor: Sampling was limited to blood, and TCR repertoires in tissue likely differ from TCR repertoires in blood. Because the study included a small number of donors, the genetic and exposure-history diversity represented was limited. Based on pairwise subsampling, the degree of clonotype sharing among donors was expected to be affected by sequencing depth.

This clone was seen more than once but under ten times. The target of this receptor is not known. Base qualities are not provided; no much larger clone lies one nucleotide away. This sample also contains other DNA sequences that code for the same CDR3. Deletion took 1 base off V and 6 bases off J, with a span of 3 bases between the germline ends. Looking up the germline V gene (reference sequence) yields CDR1 SEHNR and CDR2 FQNEAQ. The CDR3 runs 12 amino acids, cysteine and phenylalanine included. The kept DNA is CDR3 alone, 36 bases in frame from the first base. Using the deep immunoSEQ assay, TCR CDR3 regions were amplified from genomic DNA by multiplex PCR. Extracted genomic DNA from each cell subset was distributed evenly across all wells of several immunoSEQ 96-well plates, and each plate was treated as a replicate. Each replicate PCR for unsorted PBMC received approximately 300 ng genomic DNA, equal to tens of thousands of T cell genomes. Ten immunoSEQ deep assay plates were used to sequence unsorted PBMC genomic DNA. Purified libraries were quantified with a Qubit 3.0 fluorometer, sized on a Bioanalyzer 2100, and re-quantified with the KAPA Library Quantification kit. A separate single-read 150-cycle Illumina NextSeq 550 flow cell was used to sequence each immunoSEQ 96-well plate. The source study handled its data this way. Because the immunoSEQ output held only junctional sequences and lacked quality scores, the filtering could not match the filtering applied to full-length reads. Sequences were annotated with PyIR, a Python wrapper for IgBLAST v1.9, using IMGT germline references to assign V/J genes and CDR3. Reads were filtered out if the reads had weak V/J assignments (E-value above 1e-6), no CDR3, stop codons, out-of-frame junctions, or ambiguous translated residues. V3J clonotypes were defined as sequences sharing the same inferred V gene, J gene, and CDR3 amino acid sequence. The percentage overlap between two repertoires was calculated by dividing the number of shared unique clonotypes by the size of the smaller repertoire. Three approaches were used to assess repertoire richness: RTK rarefaction, the Chao1 estimator, and Recon v2.1 estimates of unobserved clonotypes. This is the immuneACCESS table as TCRdb keeps it, with only in-frame sequences that have V and J called. A part of the clones is gone; compared with another copy, unresolved V genes explain less than half, and the rest is unexplained. V and J calls and clone size follow that table, whereas D and trimming were derived from the DNA. In all, the sample holds some 470,000 clones, and 76% of those were seen once. The ten most abundant clones make up 13% of the sample.

Healthy HIV-negative adults with no recently reported acute infections or vaccinations were included as donors. Every donor was a Caucasian adult residing in Nashville, Tennessee, USA. In the unsorted samples, 87 million or so PBMCs were counted, and genomic DNA was extracted using the QIAamp DNA Blood Mini kit. Blood was obtained by leukapheresis, after which PBMCs were separated by Ficoll-Histopaque density gradient centrifugation and cryopreserved in liquid nitrogen vapor phase. The sequence was obtained from a middle-aged woman in good health. Some clones in this sample may be carry-over from other donors' samples. The rearranged segments are TRBV7-9 and TRBJ2-2, with the D gene uncertain. The specimen sequenced was PBMCs. The DNA sequence is given as TGTGCCAGCAGCTTAGGATCCGGGGAGCTGTTTTTT. The encoded protein is CASSLGSGELFF. Joined to the reference TRBV7-9 and TRBJ2-2 proteins, this CDR3 gives the full variable domain: DTGVSQNPRHKITKRGQNVTFRCDPISEHNRLYWYRQTLGQGPEFLTYFQNEAQLEKSRLLSDRFSAERPKGSFSTLEIQRTEQGDSAMYLCASSLGSGELFFGEGSRLTVL.